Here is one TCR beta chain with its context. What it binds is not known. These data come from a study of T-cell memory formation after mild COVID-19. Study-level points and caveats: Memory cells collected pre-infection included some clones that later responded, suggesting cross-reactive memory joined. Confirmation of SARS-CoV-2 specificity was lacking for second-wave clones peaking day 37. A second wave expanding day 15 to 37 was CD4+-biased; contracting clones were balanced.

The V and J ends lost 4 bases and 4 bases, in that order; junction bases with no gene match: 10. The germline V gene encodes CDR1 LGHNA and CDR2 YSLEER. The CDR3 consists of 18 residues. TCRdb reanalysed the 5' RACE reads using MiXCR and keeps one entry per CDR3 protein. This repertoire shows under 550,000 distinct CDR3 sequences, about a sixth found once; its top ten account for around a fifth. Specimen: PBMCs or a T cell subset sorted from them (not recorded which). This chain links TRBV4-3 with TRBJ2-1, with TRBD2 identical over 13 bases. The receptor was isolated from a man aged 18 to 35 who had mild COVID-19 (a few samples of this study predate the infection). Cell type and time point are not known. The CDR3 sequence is CASSPRTSGGPKYNEQFF. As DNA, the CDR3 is TGCGCCAGCAGCCCCCGGACTAGCGGGGGACCCAAATACAATGAGCAGTTCTTC.